What follows are 18 T cell receptor beta chains derived from one specimen sequenced in a study of blood T cell repertoires in COVID-19. The method was immunoSEQ multiplex PCR; TCRdb's version includes in-frame clones alone and lacks a portion of them. The repertoire holds some 410,000 clones, with around nine tenths as singletons. The sequenced sample was PBMCs or T cells enriched from blood (not recorded which). The receptors stem from a woman in her 30s with acute COVID-19.

This chain joins TRBV5-4 and TRBJ1-2; possibly TRBD1 for D (5 bases). V lost 3 bases and J lost 3, with 9 bases in between. There are 13 residues in the CDR3. The germline V gene has CDR1 SGHNT and CDR2 YYREEE (reference sequence). The CDR3 is CASSSDRDYGYTF. In nucleotides, the CDR3 is TGTGCCAGCAGCTCTGACAGAGACTATGGCTACACCTTC.

The rearrangement links TRBV6-6 to TRBJ1-1; possible D gene TRBD1, 5 bases. Trimming stripped 5 bases from V and 5 bases from J, with 27 bases between. Germline assignment: CDR1 MNHNY and CDR2 SVGAGI (reference sequence). The CDR3 loop spans 18 amino acids. The CDR3 is CASSLPPGRGRSTTEAFF. CDR3 DNA: TGTGCCAGCAGTCTCCCCCCCGGAAGGGGTCGGAGTACTACTGAAGCTTTCTTT.

The chain combines TRBV6-4 with TRBJ1-2; possibly TRBD1 for D (6 bases). The V end was cut by 8 bases, the J end by 8 bases, with 21 bases between. Germline loops: CDR1 MRHNA, CDR2 SNTAGT. This CDR3 spans 14 amino acids. The CDR3 region is CASGETGTRRGYTF. DNA for the CDR3: TGTGCCAGCGGGGAAACAGGGACAAGGAGGGGCTACACCTTC.

V and J are TRBV7-3 and TRBJ2-2; 7 bases are shared with TRBD2. V lost 5 bases to trimming and J lost 6 bases; unmatched junction nucleotides: 9. This CDR3 has 15 amino acids. Germline V CDR1 and CDR2: SGHTA, FQGTGA. In nucleotides, the CDR3 is TGTGCCAGCAGCCCCACCGGCGGGGGAGCCGGGGAGCTGTTTTTT. Translated: CASSPTGGGAGELFF. The entire variable domain, with the rest obtained from reference TRBV7-3 and TRBJ2-2, is as follows: GAGVSQTPSNKVTEKGKYVELRCDPISGHTALYWYRQSLGQGPEFLIYFQGTGAADDSGLPNDRFFAVRPEGSVSTLKIQRTERGDSAVYLCASSPTGGGAGELFFGEGSRLTVL.

This clone appeared once. V is TRBV7-8 and J is TRBJ2-1; 10 positions match TRBD1. The CDR3 runs to 15 residues. Trimming took 0 bases from V and 9 from J; bases not matched to a gene: 5. From germline, CDR1 is SGHVS and CDR2 FQNEAQ. Here the CDR3 reads CASSLAGTGVTEQFF. CDR3 sequence (DNA): TGTGCCAGCAGCTTAGCGGGGACAGGGGTTACTGAGCAGTTCTTC. The entire variable domain, with the rest obtained from reference TRBV7-8 and TRBJ2-1, is as follows: GAGVSQSPRYKVAKRGQDVALRCDPISGHVSLFWYQQALGQGPEFLTYFQNEAQLDKSGLPSDRFFAERPEGSVSTLKIQRTQQEDSAVYLCASSLAGTGVTEQFFGPGTRLTVL.

The rearrangement uses TRBV28 and TRBJ2-5; TRBD1 aligns across 10 bases. Germline values: CDR1 MDHEN, CDR2 SYDVKM. The length of the CDR3 is 15 residues. The V gene end was trimmed by 6 bases and the J gene end by 5 bases; junction bases not matched to a gene: 9. CDR3: CASRTGGAIRETQYF. CDR3 coding DNA: TGTGCCAGCAGGACAGGGGGCGCGATACGGGAGACCCAGTACTTC.

The rearrangement joins TRBV6-5 to TRBJ2-7, with a weak D call TRBD1 (6 bases). Trimming removed 6 bases from V and 5 bases from J, with 8 bases in between. The CDR3 runs to 11 residues. Germline values: CDR1 MNHEY, CDR2 SVGAGI. The CDR3 protein is CASRDSHEQYF. CDR3 bases: TGTGCCAGCAGGGACAGCCACGAGCAGTACTTC.

This sequence joins TRBV7-2 and TRBJ1-2; D perhaps matches TRBD1 (6 bases). The CDR3 length is 17 residues. CDR1 and CDR2 from the germline V gene are SGHTA and FQGNSA. Between the trimmed V and J ends, which lost 1 base and 5 bases, there was a span of 20 bases. The CDR3, as DNA: TGTGCCAGCAGCTTAGTTTTTCAAAGGCAGGGGCCTTATGGCTACACCTTC. As protein: CASSLVFQRQGPYGYTF.

This sequence joins TRBV11-1 and TRBJ2-1; D not resolved. CDR1 is SGHAT and CDR2 is FQDESV in the germline V gene (reference sequence). V shed 5 bases and J shed 0 bases, with 8 bases lying between them. This CDR3 comprises 14 residues. DNA for the CDR3: TGTGCCAGCAGCGCAACGGGCTCCTACAATGAGCAGTTCTTC. This translates into CASSATGSYNEQFF. The full variable domain, its missing parts supplied by reference TRBV11-1 and TRBJ2-1, is EAEVAQSPRYKITEKSQAVAFWCDPISGHATLYWYRQILGQGPELLVQFQDESVVDDSQLPKDRFSAERLKGVDSTLKIQPAELGDSAMYLCASSATGSYNEQFFGPGTRLTVL.

This clone was seen just once. The gene calls are TRBV30 and TRBJ2-2; TRBD1 might be the D (5 bases). CDR3 size: 14 residues. Trimming took 3 bases from V and 1 from J, leaving 9 bases between them. In germline, CDR1 is GTSNPN, CDR2 SVGIG (reference sequence). CDR3: CAWSTGKNTGELFF. DNA for the CDR3: TGTGCCTGGAGCACAGGAAAGAACACCGGGGAGCTGTTTTTT.

The chain carries TRBV6-5 and TRBJ1-2, with 10 positions matching TRBD1. The CDR3 runs to 14 residues. V was pared by 4 bases and J by 5 bases, with 4 bases of the junction left unmatched. CDR1 and CDR2 (germline): MNHEY, SVGAGI. The CDR3 region has the DNA TGTGCCAGCAGTTCCGGGACAGGGGCGTATGGCTACACCTTC. Protein product: CASSSGTGAYGYTF.

V usage is TRBV24-1 and J usage is TRBJ2-2; TRBD1 aligns across 7 bases. Germline V gene data show CDR1 as KGHDR and CDR2 as SFDVKD. The CDR3 runs to 15 residues. J lost 5 bases, V lost 4 bases, and 6 bases had no gene match. The CDR3 DNA follows: TGTGCCACCAGTGACCGGACAGGATTAACCGGGGAGCTGTTTTTT. Translating gives CATSDRTGLTGELFF.

The chain links TRBV6-6 to TRBJ1-1; 9 bases are shared with TRBD1. The CDR3 is 15 amino acids. In germline, CDR1 is MNHNY, CDR2 SVGAGI (reference sequence). V lost 3 bases, J lost 1 base, and 3 bases stayed unmatched. The CDR3 region has the DNA TGTGCCAGCAGTTATGACAGGGGGAAGAACACTGAAGCTTTCTTT. Translating it yields CASSYDRGKNTEAFF.

This clone has only one observation. J is TRBJ1-4 and V is TRBV2, with 7 bases that match TRBD1. The CDR3 sequence is 15 residues long. With 6 bases clipped from V and 5 bases from J, the junction kept 9 bases outside the gene matches. Germline CDR1 and CDR2: SNHLY and FYNNEI. DNA of the CDR3: TGTGCCAGCAGCCACCCCGGGACAGTCAATGAAAAACTGTTTTTT. This gives the protein CASSHPGTVNEKLFF.

This chain connects TRBV7-9 to TRBJ1-5; TRBD1 aligns across 10 bases. Germline loops: CDR1 SEHNR, CDR2 FQNEAQ (reference sequence). This CDR3 is 15 amino acids long. The ends lost 1 base at V and 5 bases at J; junction bases unmatched: 2. This CDR3 reads CASSLGQGADQPQHF. CDR3 bases: TGTGCCAGCAGCTTAGGACAGGGGGCAGATCAGCCCCAGCATTTT.

The chain uses TRBV9 and TRBJ1-4; weak D call: TRBD1 (5 bases). CDR1 SGDLS and CDR2 YYNGEE come from the germline V gene. Deletions cut 4 bases from V and 2 bases from J, with 15 bases between. The CDR3 is 16 amino acids. The CDR3 region is CASSHGGARTNEKLFF. The CDR3 DNA reads TGTGCCAGCAGCCACGGTGGGGCTAGGACTAATGAAAAACTGTTTTTT.

The chain links TRBV7-3 to TRBJ1-2; 8 nucleotides match TRBD1. The germline gives CDR1 SGHTA, CDR2 FQGTGA. The ends lost 2 bases at V and 5 bases at J; junction bases unmatched: 7. This CDR3 comprises 15 residues. The CDR3 here is CASSLGQGVPYGYTF. CDR3 DNA sequence: TGTGCCAGCAGCTTAGGACAGGGAGTCCCTTATGGCTACACCTTC.

V and J are TRBV4-2 and TRBJ2-3, with a possible D match to TRBD2 (5 bases). V dropped 4 bases and J dropped 0 bases, with 11 bases sitting between them. The CDR3 has 15 amino acids. CDR1 LGHNA and CDR2 YNFKEQ come from the germline V gene. CDR3 amino acids: CASSPEDSSTDTQYF. CDR3 DNA: TGTGCCAGCAGCCCGGAGGATTCTAGCACAGATACGCAGTATTTT.